This T cell receptor beta chain was captured in a study of identical twins (dated by TCRdb to 2015 to 2016). About the study as a whole: The study deep-sequenced TCR alpha and beta repertoires from monozygotic twins, unrelated adults of various ages and cord blood to test whether fetal clonotypes persist. Replicate twin experiments were performed at different times using different library preparation protocols to rule out contamination. Broad study findings and their caveats: Compared with coincidental sharing between unrelated individuals, out-of-frame TCR alpha sequences shared between twins had an excess of sequences with low generation probability. Recombination models systematically underestimated out-of-frame TCR alpha sharing in monozygotic twins but agreed with sharing between unrelated individuals. Fewer insertions were carried by abundant cord blood beta clonotypes; a weaker similar trend was observed in young adult naive repertoires, while no such trend was observed in memory repertoires. A weaker excess of twin sharing was found in beta out-of-frame sequences because the signal-to-noise ratio was lowered by fewer shared sequences. Invariant T cells such as MAIT and iNKT could partly confound zero-insertion analyses, although diverse VJ usage argued against such confounding for most clonotypes. Because the same donors could not be followed over many years, conclusions were based on cross-sectional statistical analysis.

Every donor in the study was a healthy Caucasian. The twin cohort comprised three pairs of female monozygotic twins, all aged roughly 18 to 30 years. Positive isolation kits from Invitrogen were used to isolate the CD4+ and CD8+ T cell populations. In the case of this clonotype: No cognate antigen has been identified for it. Nothing much larger sits one base from this clone, and base qualities are not available.

Receptor amplification or capture employed 5' RACE. Sequencing used an Illumina HiSeq 2000. A universal primer binding site was introduced by template switching, and a unique molecular identifier was present in the final cDNA, enabling accurate counting of TCR cDNA molecules. Specific primers in the conserved constant-segment region were used to synthesize first-strand cDNA for TCR alpha and beta chains. To control for contamination, each cDNA library was double barcoded with a SMART-Mk sample barcode plus Illumina barcodes. TruSeq adapter sequences and Illumina sample barcodes were added in two successive PCR steps. Sequencing of the TCR alpha and beta cDNA libraries was done on the Illumina HiSeq platform using custom primers. On the authors' methods: Unique molecular identifiers were extracted from raw reads with MiGEC, and CDR3 positions were determined with MiXCR. Recombination models were inferred per individual with the repgenHMM and IGoR tools using an EM algorithm. Shared clonotypes were analyzed with the tcR package in R, and sharing was normalized by the product of cloneset sizes. To study raw recombination free of thymic and clonal selection effects, out-of-frame nonproductive sequences were analyzed. TCRdb applied fastp at Q25 and MiXCR to the public reads, then kept only in-frame beta chains. Records with the same CDR3 protein are collapsed into one entry carrying the most frequent genes and DNA. TCRdb's processing, not the study's, gives the V and J calls here. For this sample there are 400,000 to 550,000 distinct CDR3 sequences; 20% to 25% appear just once. Of the sample, roughly 2.8% falls within the top ten clones.

The sample also formed part of further work on T cells expressing NK-cell markers. That second report states: Eight donors provided sorted CD3+CD56+NKG2C+, CD3+CD56+NKG2C- and CD3+CD56-NKG2C+ T-cell subsets, whose TCR beta-chain repertoires were profiled. Among the eight sequenced donors, seven were HCMV-seropositive and one was HCMV-seronegative. In several experiments an anti-gammadeltaTCR antibody was added to restrict sorting to alphabetaTCR-expressing T cells. In 5 to 7 donors, the dominant CD3+CD56+NKG2C+ clonotypes were found to rank among the top 10 CD8+ clonotypes and to make up about 1.0-7.5% of CD8+ T cells. Those dominant clonotypes were again the most abundant among CD3+CD56-NKG2C+ cells in several donors, at roughly 25-60.1%. Whether the expanded NKG2C-expressing T cell clones were specific for HCMV antigens was left unclear. All eight donors whose samples were sequenced were randomly selected healthy volunteers, three of them men and five women. A commercial ELISA kit detecting HCMV-specific IgG in serum was used to determine HCMV serostatus. MIGEC handled demultiplexing of the reads and grouping by UMI, while MiTCR was used to assemble and quantify clonotypes. To remove erroneous sequences, TCR cDNA sequences were retained only when supported by two or more reads. The tcR package was used for downstream repertoire analysis, with clonotypes matched between fractions based on CDR3 nucleotide sequence plus V segment. VDJmatch was used to annotate antigen specificity against VDJdb, with one amino acid substitution in CDR3 allowed.

Sequencing was done on a sample of CD4+ T cells sorted from blood. The clonotype originates from a woman aged 18-29 years in good health.

The nucleotides are TGTGCCAGCAGTTACAACACCCAAATCGGGGGGTATTTT. Its protein reads: CASSYNTQIGGYF. The sequence joins TRBV6-2 or TRBV6-3 to TRBJ2-3; tentative D gene TRBD2, with 6 bases matching. The CDR3 contains 13 residues, cysteine and phenylalanine counted. Just the 39-base CDR3 DNA is kept, in frame starting at base 1. A distance of 17 bases separates the germline ends of V and J, which lose 2 bases and 14 bases respectively. Looking up the germline V gene yields CDR1 MNHEY and CDR2 SVGEGT.